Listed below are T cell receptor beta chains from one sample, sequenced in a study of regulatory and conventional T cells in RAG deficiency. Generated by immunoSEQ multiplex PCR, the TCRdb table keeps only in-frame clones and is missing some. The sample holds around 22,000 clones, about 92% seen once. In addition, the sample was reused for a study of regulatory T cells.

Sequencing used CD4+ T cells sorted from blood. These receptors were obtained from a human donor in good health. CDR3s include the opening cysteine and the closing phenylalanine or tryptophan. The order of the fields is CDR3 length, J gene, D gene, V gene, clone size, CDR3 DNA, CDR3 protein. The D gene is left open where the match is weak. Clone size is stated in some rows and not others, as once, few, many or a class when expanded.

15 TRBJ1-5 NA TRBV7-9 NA TGTGCCAGCAGCTTAGGGAGCGGTAGCAATCAGCCCCAGCATTTT CASSLGSGSNQPQHF
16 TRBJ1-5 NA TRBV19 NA TGTGCCAGCAAACACCGGGGGCAGTATAGCAATCAGCCCCAGCATTTT CASKHRGQYSNQPQHF
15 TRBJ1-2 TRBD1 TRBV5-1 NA TGCGCCAGCAGCCCGGGGACAGGGGCACCCTATGGCTACACCTTC CASSPGTGAPYGYTF
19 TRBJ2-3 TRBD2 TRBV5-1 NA TGCGCCAGCAGCTCGAACTACGGGACTAGCGGGAGTATCACAGATACGCAGTATTTT CASSSNYGTSGSITDTQYF
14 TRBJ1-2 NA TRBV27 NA TGTGCCAGCAGTCCGCCTGACAAGAGCTATGGCTACACCTTC CASSPPDKSYGYTF
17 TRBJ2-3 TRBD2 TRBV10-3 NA TGTGCCATCAGTGATCAACTAGCGGGGGGGAGCACAGATACGCAGTATTTT CAISDQLAGGSTDTQYF
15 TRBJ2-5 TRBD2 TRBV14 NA TGTGCCAGCAGCCCATGGACTAGCGGGCAAGAGACCCAGTACTTC CASSPWTSGQETQYF
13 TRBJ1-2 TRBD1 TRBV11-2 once TGTGCCAGCAGCTCCTATCGACAGGGCGGCTACACCTTC CASSSYRQGGYTF
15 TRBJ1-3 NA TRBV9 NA TGTGCCAGCAGCGTAGGGTCTACGGCTGGAAACACCATATATTTT CASSVGSTAGNTIYF
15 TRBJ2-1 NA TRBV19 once TGTGCCAGTACTATAGCGGCGAACTCCTACAATGAGCAGTTCTTC CASTIAANSYNEQFF
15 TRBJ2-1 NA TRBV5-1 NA TGCGCCAGCAGCGGAGGGACCGGTAACTACAATGAGCAGTTCTTC CASSGGTGNYNEQFF
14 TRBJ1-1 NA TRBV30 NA TGTGCCTGGAGTGTACCAGACCGGAACACTGAAGCTTTCTTT CAWSVPDRNTEAFF
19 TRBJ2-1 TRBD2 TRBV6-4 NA TGTGCCAGCAGTCAACGGGGGACTAGCGGTTCAGTCGCCTACAATGAGCAGTTCTTC CASSQRGTSGSVAYNEQFF
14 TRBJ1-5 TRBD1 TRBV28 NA TGTGCCAGCGGGACAGGGGCTAGCAATCAGCCCCAGCATTTT CASGTGASNQPQHF
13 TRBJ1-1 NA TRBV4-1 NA TGCGCCAGCAGCCAATTGGGGGACACTGAAGCTTTCTTT CASSQLGDTEAFF
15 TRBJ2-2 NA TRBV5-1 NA TGCGCCAGCAGCTCAACACCGGAGCTAACCGGGGAGCTGTTTTTT CASSSTPELTGELFF
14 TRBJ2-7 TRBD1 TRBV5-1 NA TGCGCCAGCAGCCGACAGGGGGTAGGCGACGAGCAGTACTTC CASSRQGVGDEQYF
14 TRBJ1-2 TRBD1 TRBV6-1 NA TGTGCCAGCAGTGAAGCTCAGGGGGCTGGGGGCTACACCTTC CASSEAQGAGGYTF
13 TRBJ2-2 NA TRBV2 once TGTGCCAGCAAGACAGACTACTTGGGGGAGCTGTTTTTT CASKTDYLGELFF
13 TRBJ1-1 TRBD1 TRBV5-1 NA TGCGCCAGCAGCTTGGCCGACAGGGTAGAAGCTTTCTTT CASSLADRVEAFF
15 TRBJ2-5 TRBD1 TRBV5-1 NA TGCGCCAGCAGCTCGATCTGGGGACAGGGCGGGACCCAGTACTTC CASSSIWGQGGTQYF